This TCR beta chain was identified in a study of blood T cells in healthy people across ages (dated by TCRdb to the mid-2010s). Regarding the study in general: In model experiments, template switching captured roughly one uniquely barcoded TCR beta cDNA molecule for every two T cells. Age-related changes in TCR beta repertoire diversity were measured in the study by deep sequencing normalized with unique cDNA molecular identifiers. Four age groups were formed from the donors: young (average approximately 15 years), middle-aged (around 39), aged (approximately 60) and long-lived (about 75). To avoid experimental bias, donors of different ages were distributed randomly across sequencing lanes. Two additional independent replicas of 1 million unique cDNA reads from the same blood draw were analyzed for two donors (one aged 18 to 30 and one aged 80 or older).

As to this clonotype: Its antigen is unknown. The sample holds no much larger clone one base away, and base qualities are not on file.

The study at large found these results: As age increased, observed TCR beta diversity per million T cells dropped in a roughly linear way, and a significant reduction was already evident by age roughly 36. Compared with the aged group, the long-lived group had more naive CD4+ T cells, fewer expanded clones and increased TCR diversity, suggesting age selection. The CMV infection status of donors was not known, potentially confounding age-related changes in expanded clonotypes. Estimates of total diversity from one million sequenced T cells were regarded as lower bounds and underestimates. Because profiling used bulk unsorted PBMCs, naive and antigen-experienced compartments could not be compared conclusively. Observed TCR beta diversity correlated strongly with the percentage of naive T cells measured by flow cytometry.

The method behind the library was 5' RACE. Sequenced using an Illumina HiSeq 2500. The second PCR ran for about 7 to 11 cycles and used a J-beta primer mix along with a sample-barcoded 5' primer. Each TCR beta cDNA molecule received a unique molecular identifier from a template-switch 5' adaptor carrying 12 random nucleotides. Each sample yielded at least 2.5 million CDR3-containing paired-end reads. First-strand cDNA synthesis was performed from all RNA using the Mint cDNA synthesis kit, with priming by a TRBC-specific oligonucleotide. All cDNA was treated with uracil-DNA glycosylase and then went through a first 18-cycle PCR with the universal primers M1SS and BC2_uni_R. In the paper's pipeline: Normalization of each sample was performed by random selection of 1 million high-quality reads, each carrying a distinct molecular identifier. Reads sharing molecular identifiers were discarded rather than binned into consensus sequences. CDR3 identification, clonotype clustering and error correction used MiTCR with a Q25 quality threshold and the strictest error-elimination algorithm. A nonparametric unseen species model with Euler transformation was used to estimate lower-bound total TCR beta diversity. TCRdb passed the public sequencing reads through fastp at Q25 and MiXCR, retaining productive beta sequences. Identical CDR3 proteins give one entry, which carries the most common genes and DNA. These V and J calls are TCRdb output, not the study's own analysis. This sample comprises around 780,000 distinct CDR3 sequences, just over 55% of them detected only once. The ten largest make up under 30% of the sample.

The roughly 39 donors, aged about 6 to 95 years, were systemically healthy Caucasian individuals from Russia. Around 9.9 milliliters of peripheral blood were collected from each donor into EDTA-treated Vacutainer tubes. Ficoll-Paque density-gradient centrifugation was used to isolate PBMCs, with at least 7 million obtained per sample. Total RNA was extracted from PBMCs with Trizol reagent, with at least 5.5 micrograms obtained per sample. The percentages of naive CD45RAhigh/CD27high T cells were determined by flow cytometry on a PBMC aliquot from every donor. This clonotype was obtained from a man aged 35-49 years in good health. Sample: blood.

The DNA is as follows: TGTGCCAGCAGCAATCCAGGGGACACTGAAGCTTTCTTT. Its translation is CASSNPGDTEAFF. In this chain, TRBV7-3 is recombined with TRBJ1-1, with TRBD1 tentatively as D gene (6 bases match). As encoded in the germline V gene, CDR1 is SGHTA while CDR2 is FQGTGA. Spanning cysteine to phenylalanine, the CDR3 consists of 13 amino acids. Only the CDR3 region is kept as DNA, spanning 39 bases read in frame from base 1. Relative to germline, V is 5 bases shorter and J is 3 bases shorter, with 10 bases between their ends.